Sequencing of this T cell receptor (beta chain) was carried out in a study of cytotoxic CD8 clonotypes in ibrutinib-treated CLL. On the study more broadly: It was after a median around twelve months of treatment, range 6 to 36, that response samples were taken.

With sequencing, the targeted depth ranged from 1 in 200,000 to 1 in 1 million T cells. Clones were sequenced by immunoSEQ multiplex PCR, and TCRdb holds only the in-frame ones, with some missing. Of 110,000 to 150,000 clones listed, around 76% are singletons. Trimming pared 1 base from V and 1 base from J, leaving 10 bases between. Germline CDR1 reads MDHEN; CDR2 reads SYDVKM. The CDR3 is made up of 15 amino acids. Study-level points and caveats: Progressing patients had sampling times that differed from those of sustained-remission patients. Age-matched healthy donor levels were exceeded by baseline clonality, which tracked circulating CD8+ T-cell counts.

The table lists this clone with a few counts. Its target is unknown. The starting material was PBMCs, obtained after 24 months of ibrutinib treatment. The TCR originated in a human donor with chronic lymphocytic leukemia. The V gene is TRBV28, the J gene TRBJ1-1; D gene uncertain. CDR3 sequence reads: CASSLLSVPNTEAFF. CDR3 nucleotide sequence: TGTGCCAGCAGTTTATTGTCGGTACCGAACACTGAAGCTTTCTTT.